These T cell receptor beta chains were read from a single sample in a study of cytomegalovirus exposure and HLA in healthy donors. The protocol was immunoSEQ multiplex PCR, while the TCRdb copy is restricted to in-frame clones and leaves out a portion. The table has 100,000 to 150,000 clones, roughly 71% seen once. The sample taken for sequencing was PBMCs. These receptors originate from a woman between 45 and 65 years old in good health and CMV-seropositive. CDR3s include the opening cysteine and the closing phenylalanine or tryptophan. Fields, in order: J gene, V gene, D gene, CDR3 length, clone size, CDR3 DNA, CDR3 protein. The D gene is left open where the match is weak. Clone size, where shown, is once, few, many, or a class for clones that have expanded.

j_gene: TRBJ1-5; v_gene: TRBV28; d_gene: -; len: 15; abundance: -; CDR3nt: TGTGCCAGCAGTTTAGAAGGAGGGGGCAATCAGCCCCAGCATTTT; CDR3aa: CASSLEGGGNQPQHF
j_gene: TRBJ1-5; v_gene: TRBV2; d_gene: -; len: 15; abundance: few; CDR3nt: TGTGCCAGCAGTGAAATGGTACAGGGTAGTCAGCCCCAGCATTTT; CDR3aa: CASSEMVQGSQPQHF
j_gene: TRBJ2-7; v_gene: TRBV4-1; d_gene: -; len: 15; abundance: -; CDR3nt: TGCGCCAGCAGCCAAGCGCCTAGCGCATACTACGAGCAGTACTTC; CDR3aa: CASSQAPSAYYEQYF
j_gene: TRBJ1-5; v_gene: TRBV6-1; d_gene: -; len: 15; abundance: few; CDR3nt: TGTGCCAGCAGTGAAATCAGGGCCGGGAATCAGCCCCAGCATTTT; CDR3aa: CASSEIRAGNQPQHF
j_gene: TRBJ2-5; v_gene: TRBV6-1; d_gene: -; len: 19; abundance: few; CDR3nt: TGTGCCAGCAGTGCGGCTGGCTATGGAACTAGCAGATACCAAGAGACCCAGTACTTC; CDR3aa: CASSAAGYGTSRYQETQYF
j_gene: TRBJ1-2; v_gene: TRBV10-3; d_gene: TRBD1; len: 18; abundance: few; CDR3nt: TGTGCCATCAGTGTATCGGGTGGAGACAGGGGTAAAGACTATGGCTACACCTTC; CDR3aa: CAISVSGGDRGKDYGYTF
j_gene: TRBJ2-7; v_gene: TRBV5-1; d_gene: -; len: 14; abundance: -; CDR3nt: TGCGCCAGCAGCTTGGATCCGGGAGACTACGAGCAGTACTTC; CDR3aa: CASSLDPGDYEQYF
j_gene: TRBJ1-2; v_gene: TRBV28; d_gene: -; len: 14; abundance: -; CDR3nt: TGTGCCAGCAGTAGGGGCGCTTCCTACTATGGCTACACCTTC; CDR3aa: CASSRGASYYGYTF
j_gene: TRBJ2-2; v_gene: TRBV11-3; d_gene: -; len: 13; abundance: few; CDR3nt: TGTGCCAGCAGCCCCTCCCGCACCGGGGAGCTGTTTTTT; CDR3aa: CASSPSRTGELFF
j_gene: TRBJ2-7; v_gene: TRBV6-1; d_gene: -; len: 11; abundance: -; CDR3nt: TGTGCCAGCAGTGAAGGAGTAGAGCAGTACTTC; CDR3aa: CASSEGVEQYF
j_gene: TRBJ2-5; v_gene: TRBV6-1; d_gene: -; len: 13; abundance: -; CDR3nt: TGTGCCAGCAGTGAATTACAGCAAGAGACCCAGTACTTC; CDR3aa: CASSELQQETQYF
j_gene: TRBJ1-1; v_gene: TRBV6-5; d_gene: -; len: 15; abundance: -; CDR3nt: TGTGCCAGCAGTCCTATACAGGGAGCTTACCCTGAAGCTTTCTTT; CDR3aa: CASSPIQGAYPEAFF
j_gene: TRBJ2-4; v_gene: TRBV28; d_gene: -; len: 14; abundance: -; CDR3nt: TGTGCCAGCACCTCCCGCCGGACAGTAAACATTCAGTACTTC; CDR3aa: CASTSRRTVNIQYF